A single sample is the source of the 29 T cell receptor beta chains below, sequenced in a study of cytomegalovirus exposure and HLA in healthy donors. Some clones are missing from TCRdb's copy, which holds only in-frame ones; the method was immunoSEQ multiplex PCR. The table lists about 54,000 clones, over 85% of them singletons. Sequencing was done on a sample of PBMCs. All receptors derive from a woman younger than 35 in good health and CMV-seropositive.

The chain combines TRBV9 with TRBJ2-1, with TRBD1 matching 9 bases. This CDR3 has 14 amino acids. Germline trimming cut 5 bases from V and 4 bases from J; bases unmatched to any gene: 4. Per the germline V gene, CDR1 is SGDLS and CDR2 is YYNGEE. The CDR3 loop reads CASRPGTGYNEQFF. The CDR3 region has the DNA TGTGCCAGCAGGCCCGGGACAGGGTACAATGAGCAGTTCTTC.

This chain uses TRBV5-6 with TRBJ1-2; D possibly corresponds to TRBD1 (6 bases). The CDR3 sequence is 13 residues long. Germline values: CDR1 SGHDT, CDR2 YYEEEE. The V end was cut by 4 bases, the J end by 4 bases, with 11 bases between. In nucleotides, the CDR3 is TGTGCCAGCAGCCCAGGACAGACCTATGGCTACACCTTC. This codes for CASSPGQTYGYTF.

The J gene is TRBJ2-3, the V gene TRBV5-1; D not resolved. CDR1 SGHRS and CDR2 YFSETQ come from the germline V gene. With 4 bases removed from V and 4 bases from J, the gap between germline ends came to 7 bases. This CDR3 region has 12 residues. DNA for the CDR3: TGCGCCAGCAGCGCATTAGCAGATACGCAGTATTTT. Residues: CASSALADTQYF.

The chain uses TRBV6-5 and TRBJ2-7; possibly TRBD1 for D (6 bases). With 0 bases removed from V and 6 bases from J, the gap between germline ends came to 18 bases. The CDR3 spans 16 residues. Germline CDR1 MNHEY, CDR2 SVGAGI. The CDR3 DNA reads TGTGCCAGCAGTTACTCGAGGGGGACCTCCACCCTCGAGCAGTACTTC. Its protein product is CASSYSRGTSTLEQYF.

Here the CDR3 DNA reads TGTGCCAGCAGTTACTCGATAGCCGGAGGTTCACCCCTCCACTTT. Translated: CASSYSIAGGSPLHF. The V and J genes are TRBV6-5 and TRBJ1-6; no clear D. V was pared by 0 bases and J by 9 bases, with 12 bases between. Germline assignment: CDR1 MNHEY and CDR2 SVGAGI. The CDR3 runs to 15 residues.

V gene TRBV28 combines with J gene TRBJ2-5; TRBD2 matches 10 bases. There are 15 residues in the CDR3. In germline, CDR1 is MDHEN, CDR2 SYDVKM. V gave up 10 bases and J gave up 4 bases; unmatched junction bases: 12. The CDR3 DNA sequence: TGTGCCATTTCTAGCGGGGGCCTTGGGGTAGAGACCCAGTACTTC. Its translation is CAISSGGLGVETQYF.

This chain joins TRBV19 and TRBJ2-1, with D perhaps TRBD2 (6 bases). V shed 1 base and J shed 2 bases, with 12 bases lying between them. CDR3 length equals 16 residues. Germline assignment: CDR1 LNHDA and CDR2 SQIVND (reference sequence). The CDR3 is CASSIVSTRAYNEQFF. CDR3 nucleotides: TGTGCCAGTAGTATAGTTTCGACTAGAGCCTACAATGAGCAGTTCTTC. Using reference TRBV19 and TRBJ2-1 for the parts outside the CDR3, the full variable domain is DGGITQSPKYLFRKEGQNVTLSCEQNLNHDAMYWYRQDPGQGLRLIYYSQIVNDFQKGDIAEGYSVSREKKESFPLTVTSAQKNPTAFYLCASSIVSTRAYNEQFFGPGTRLTVL.

This chain connects TRBV6-1 to TRBJ2-2; 9 nucleotides match TRBD2. The germline gives CDR1 MNHNS, CDR2 SASEGT. Trimming took 2 bases from V and 4 from J; bases not matched to a gene: 2. The length of the CDR3 is 15 residues. The CDR3 sequence: CASSEKAGGTGELFF. DNA of the CDR3: TGTGCCAGCAGTGAAAAAGCGGGGGGCACCGGGGAGCTGTTTTTT.

This chain uses TRBV20-1 with TRBJ2-3; a weak D match, TRBD2 (6 bases). Germline values: CDR1 DFQATT, CDR2 SNEGSKA (reference sequence). CDR3 size: 11 residues. The CDR3 spells CSFWRGDTQYF. The CDR3 nucleotides read TGCAGCTTTTGGCGGGGCGATACGCAGTATTTT.

V usage is TRBV5-6 and J usage is TRBJ1-2, with D possibly being TRBD1 (5 bases). Germline V gives CDR1 SGHDT, CDR2 YYEEEE. The CDR3 runs 14 residues. Trimming removed 1 base from V and 13 bases from J, with 20 bases in between. The CDR3 DNA reads TGTGCCAGCAGCTTGCCACAGGATCCTCTCCGCTGCACCTTC. Translated: CASSLPQDPLRCTF.

DNA of the CDR3: TGTGCCATCAGCCGACTAGCGGGACAAGAGACCCAGTACTTC. Translation: CAISRLAGQETQYF. The chain links TRBV10-3 to TRBJ2-5; TRBD2 agrees at 11 bases. The CDR3 spans 14 residues. Trimming cost V 6 bases and J 2 bases; bases outside gene matches: 2. Germline assignment: CDR1 ENHRY and CDR2 SYGVKD.

This clone has only one observation. V is TRBV18 and J is TRBJ2-2; D is uncertain. Germline lookup yields CDR1 KGHSH and CDR2 LQKENI. Trimming removed 5 bases from V and 3 bases from J, with 4 bases in between. CDR3 length: 12 amino acids. The CDR3 here is CASSTDTGELFF. Written as DNA, the CDR3 is TGTGCCAGCTCAACGGACACCGGGGAGCTGTTTTTT.

The rearrangement links TRBV30 to TRBJ2-3; 9 bases fit TRBD2. With 3 bases clipped from V and 7 bases from J, the junction kept 8 bases outside the gene matches. This CDR3 has 14 residues. Germline V gene sequence: CDR1 GTSNPN, CDR2 SVGIG (reference sequence). The CDR3 nucleotides read TGTGCCTGGAGGGCGGGGGGGGGAGCGAATACGCAGTATTTT. This sequence encodes CAWRAGGGANTQYF.

The chain recombines TRBV14 with TRBJ1-2, with D tentatively TRBD1 (6 bases). From germline, CDR1 is SGHDN and CDR2 FVKESK. The CDR3 runs to 12 residues. Trimming took 5 bases from V and 5 from J, leaving 9 bases between them. In DNA, the CDR3 is TGTGCCAGCAGCGGACAGAATTATGGCTACACCTTC. Translated, it gives CASSGQNYGYTF.

This clone was observed once. V is TRBV28 and J is TRBJ2-5, with a weak D call TRBD1 (7 bases). Germline CDR1 and CDR2: MDHEN and SYDVKM. V lost 1 base to trimming and J lost 3 bases, with 18 bases between them. This CDR3 is 17 amino acids long. The CDR3 region has the DNA TGTGCCAGCAGTTTATCTCCGACAGGGAGGAGGAAAGAGACCCAGTACTTC. Amino acids: CASSLSPTGRRKETQYF.

The chain has TRBV21-1 and TRBJ1-3. TRBV21-1 is a pseudogene locus. The CDR3 extends over 17 amino acids. CDR3 in DNA: TGTGCCAGCAGCAGGGAGTTTACATGCGCTCCTGGAAACACCATATATTTT. Translated: CASSREFTCAPGNTIYF.

The chain couples TRBV7-9 to TRBJ1-2; D might be TRBD1 (5 bases). Germline V CDR1 and CDR2: SEHNR, FQNEAQ (reference sequence). V was trimmed by 5 bases and J by 5 bases, leaving 15 bases between them. The CDR3 has 14 residues. Written as DNA, the CDR3 is TGTGCCAGCAGCCAGGGAACGGGGGGGTATGGCTACACCTTC. This sequence encodes CASSQGTGGYGYTF.

This clone was seen a handful of times. The chain joins TRBV9 to TRBJ2-3; 11 positions match TRBD2. Trimming at V came to 0 bases and at J to 4 bases, leaving 7 bases not matched to a gene. The CDR3 length is 17 residues. Germline CDR1 is SGDLS and CDR2 is YYNGEE. CDR3 DNA: TGTGCCAGCAGCGTAGTGGATAGCGGGGGGGTATCAGATACGCAGTATTTT. As protein: CASSVVDSGGVSDTQYF.

This sequence joins TRBV18 and TRBJ2-3; tentatively, D is TRBD2 (5 bases). Germline V gene lookup returns CDR1 KGHSH and CDR2 LQKENI. The CDR3 is made up of 14 amino acids. The V end was cut by 3 bases, the J end by 0 bases, with 7 bases between. In DNA, the CDR3 is TGTGCCAGCTCACCCGGGATTAGCACAGATACGCAGTATTTT. Residues: CASSPGISTDTQYF.

The chain is built from TRBV6-4 and TRBJ1-1, with a possible D match to TRBD1 (5 bases). The CDR3 spans 14 residues. V was clipped by 2 bases and J by 11 bases, with 18 bases between them. CDR1 and CDR2 from the germline V gene are MRHNA and SNTAGT. CDR3 DNA: TGTGCCAGCAGTGACCGCGGGGGTGATAAGCTGGCTTTCTTT. It is translated as CASSDRGGDKLAFF.

About this clone: A read error may account for a junction end that differs from germline. The chain carries TRBV2 and TRBJ1-6, with TRBD1 matching 9 bases. The CDR3 totals 16 residues. Germline loops: CDR1 SNHLY, CDR2 FYNNEI. The CDR3: CASREAGTGFYSPLHF. CDR3 DNA: TGTGCCAGCAGGGAAGCCGGGACAGGGTTTTATTCACCCCTCCACTTT.

The sample holds one count of this clone. V and J are TRBV19 and TRBJ1-4; 7 bases align to TRBD1. Germline V gives CDR1 LNHDA, CDR2 SQIVND (reference sequence). The junction had 9 bases not matched to a gene; V was cut back by 5 bases and J by 6 bases. This CDR3 is built from 15 residues. The CDR3 is CASSWQGGFDEKLFF. CDR3 bases: TGTGCCAGTAGTTGGCAGGGGGGCTTTGATGAAAAACTGTTTTTT.

V and J are TRBV7-9 and TRBJ1-2; possibly TRBD1 for D (6 bases). CDR1 and CDR2 from the germline V gene are SEHNR and FQNEAQ (reference sequence). Trimming removed 5 bases at V and 8 bases at J, with 18 bases between. There are 14 residues in the CDR3. CDR3 region: CASSTHREGEGYTF. DNA of the CDR3: TGTGCCAGCAGCACTCACAGGGAGGGGGAAGGCTACACCTTC.

V usage is TRBV9 and J usage is TRBJ2-7; 8 positions match TRBD1. J lost 5 bases, V lost 0 bases, and 16 bases had no gene match. This CDR3 has 18 amino acids. From germline, CDR1 is SGDLS and CDR2 YYNGEE. This chain's CDR3 is CASSVGAGQLQGEDEQYF. The CDR3 DNA reads TGTGCCAGCAGCGTAGGGGCCGGCCAACTACAGGGGGAGGACGAGCAGTACTTC.

CDR3: CASSDEGNSPYEQYF. The CDR3 bases are TGTGCCAGCAGTGATGAGGGAAATAGTCCCTACGAGCAGTACTTC. The chain links TRBV6-1 to TRBJ2-7; D is possibly TRBD2 (5 bases). Germline CDR1 MNHNS, CDR2 SASEGT. CDR3 length: 15 residues. V was cut by 3 bases and J by 2 bases, with 14 bases left in between.

V and J are TRBV6-5 and TRBJ1-4; 7 bases map to TRBD1. The CDR3 extends over 16 amino acids. Trimming removed 3 bases from V and 8 bases from J; junction bases left unmatched: 12. From germline, CDR1 is MNHEY and CDR2 SVGAGI. CDR3 sequence (DNA): TGTGCCAGCAGTTATAGGGACAGCCGGTTAGGAGAAAAACTGTTTTTT. This encodes CASSYRDSRLGEKLFF.

This chain links TRBV9 with TRBJ2-5; 9 bases fit TRBD1. Germline V gives CDR1 SGDLS, CDR2 YYNGEE. V shed 3 bases and J 5 bases; nucleotides not matched to a gene: 5. The CDR3 covers 14 residues. The CDR3 reads CASSEDRGGETQYF. For the CDR3, the DNA is TGTGCCAGCAGCGAGGACAGGGGAGGGGAGACCCAGTACTTC. Looking up the rest from reference TRBV9 and TRBJ2-5 gives the full variable domain: DSGVTQTPKHLITATGQRVTLRCSPRSGDLSVYWYQQSLDQGLQFLIQYYNGEERAKGNILERFSAQQFPDLHSELNLSSLELGDSALYFCASSEDRGGETQYFGPGTRLLVL.

The chain couples TRBV2 to TRBJ2-3; 7 bases are shared with TRBD1. With 7 bases clipped from V and 1 base from J, the junction kept 5 bases outside the gene matches. From germline, CDR1 is SNHLY and CDR2 FYNNEI. The CDR3 is 14 amino acids. CDR3 nucleotide sequence: TGTGCCAGCAAGGGGGCGACAGGCACAGATACGCAGTATTTT. It encodes CASKGATGTDTQYF.

Only one count was recorded for this clone. The V and J genes are TRBV6-1 and TRBJ1-5, with a weak D call TRBD1 (5 bases). The CDR3 runs 12 residues. Trimming removed 5 bases from V and 10 bases from J, with 12 bases in between. Germline lookup yields CDR1 MNHNS and CDR2 SASEGT. CDR3 sequence: CASSYTGGPQHF. The CDR3, as DNA: TGTGCCAGCAGTTATACGGGGGGACCCCAGCATTTT.